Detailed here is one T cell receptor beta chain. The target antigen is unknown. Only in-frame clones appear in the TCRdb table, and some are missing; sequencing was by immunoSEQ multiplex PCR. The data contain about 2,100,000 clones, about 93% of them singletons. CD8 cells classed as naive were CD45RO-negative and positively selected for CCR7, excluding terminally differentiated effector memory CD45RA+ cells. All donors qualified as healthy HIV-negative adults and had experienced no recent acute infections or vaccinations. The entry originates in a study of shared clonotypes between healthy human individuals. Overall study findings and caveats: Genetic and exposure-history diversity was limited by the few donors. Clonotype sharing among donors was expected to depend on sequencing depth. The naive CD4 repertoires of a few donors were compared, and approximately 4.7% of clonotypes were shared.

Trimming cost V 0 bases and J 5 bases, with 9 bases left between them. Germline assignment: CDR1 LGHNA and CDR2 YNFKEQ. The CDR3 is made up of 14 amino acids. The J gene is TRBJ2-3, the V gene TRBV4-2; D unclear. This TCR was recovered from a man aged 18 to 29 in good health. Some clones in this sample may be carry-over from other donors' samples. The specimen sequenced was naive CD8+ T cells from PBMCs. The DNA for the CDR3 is TGTGCCAGCAGCCAAGATTCCGCGGAAGATACGCAGTATTTT. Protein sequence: CASSQDSAEDTQYF.